This TCR beta chain was observed in a study of blood T cell repertoires in COVID-19. The overall study: The analysed material was cDNA or gDNA that came from T cells, B-cell-depleted T cells, or PBMCs.

Authors' processing steps: Amplification of reference gene primers provided the estimated nucleated cell counts. The repertoire was sequenced with immunoSEQ multiplex PCR; TCRdb's copy has only in-frame clones and lacks some. Clone size and the V and J calls come from that table; the DNA yielded D and trimming. The sample has just under 350,000 clones; around 88% are singletons. Germline lookup yields CDR1 SGHVS and CDR2 FQNEAQ. The CDR3 extends over 16 amino acids. The V end lost 5 bases, the J end lost 3 bases, and 19 bases lay between the germline ends. The TCR sequence derives from a man aged 25-45 years with active or convalescent COVID-19. The rearrangement uses TRBV7-8 and TRBJ1-2, with TRBD1 as a possible D gene (5 bases). Source material: peripheral blood. In DNA form, the CDR3 reads TGTGCCAGCAGCCCTCTCCGGGGGGTAGGGTACTATGGCTACACCTTC. The encoded protein is CASSPLRGVGYYGYTF.